The TCR beta chain described here comes from a study of blood T cell repertoires in COVID-19. Trimming took off 4 bases at V and 9 bases at J, with 21 bases between the two ends. CDR3 length: 15 residues. From germline, CDR1 is SGHTA and CDR2 FQGNSA. Using immunoSEQ multiplex PCR, the repertoire was profiled, and TCRdb retains in-frame clones only, with some absent. This sample has 250,000 to 350,000 clones, with roughly 90% found just once. This receptor was taken from a woman aged 45-60 years with active or convalescent COVID-19. This rearrangement joins TRBV7-2 to TRBJ1-2, with D perhaps matching TRBD1 (5 bases). The specimen was peripheral blood. CDR3 in amino acids: CASSSSRGVRERYTF. In DNA form, the CDR3 reads TGTGCCAGCAGCTCATCAAGAGGGGTCCGGGAGCGCTACACCTTC.